A single sample is the source of the 18 T cell receptor beta chains below, sequenced in a study of T-cell memory formation after mild COVID-19. MiXCR, run by TCRdb on the 5' RACE reads, gives a single entry per CDR3 protein. The table includes fewer than 250,000 distinct CDR3 sequences, around 30% detected once. The sample taken for sequencing was PBMCs or a T cell subset sorted from them (not recorded which). Source of these receptors: an adult woman who had mild COVID-19 (a few samples of this study predate the infection). Cell type and time point are not known.

This clonotype was detected a few times. The chain uses TRBV20-1 and TRBJ2-7; 10 bases are shared with TRBD2. CDR1 DFQATT and CDR2 SNEGSKA come from the germline V gene (reference sequence). The CDR3 is 14 residues long. The trim removed 2 bases at V and 5 bases at J, leaving 6 bases unmatched. This CDR3 reads CSARRSGRSHEQYF. CDR3 nucleotide sequence: TGCAGTGCTAGACGTAGCGGGAGGTCACACGAGCAGTACTTC.

This clonotype was seen a handful of times. The chain employs TRBV5-4 and TRBJ2-7, with TRBD1 matching over 8 bases. The V gene end was trimmed by 4 bases and the J gene end by 3 bases; junction bases not matched to a gene: 6. Germline values: CDR1 SGHNT, CDR2 YYREEE (reference sequence). The CDR3 runs to 14 residues. CDR3 sequence reads: CASSLRTGNYEQYF. The CDR3 coding sequence is TGTGCCAGCAGCCTCCGGACAGGGAACTACGAGCAGTACTTC.

The CDR3 is CASSPLGLDGNEQFF. The DNA of the CDR3 is TGTGCCAGCTCACCACTGGGACTGGACGGGAATGAGCAGTTCTTC. The chain has TRBV18 and TRBJ2-1; maybe TRBD2 (6 bases). The CDR3 extends over 15 amino acids. Trimming pared 1 base from V and 7 bases from J, leaving 14 bases between. Germline V CDR1 and CDR2: KGHSH, LQKENI.

Here the CDR3 reads CASSYGTQETQYF. The CDR3 DNA follows: TGTGCCAGCAGTTACGGGACTCAAGAGACCCAGTACTTC. The rearrangement uses TRBV12-3 or TRBV12-4 and TRBJ2-5, with a possible D match to TRBD2 (6 bases). This CDR3 region has 13 residues. V dropped 4 bases and J dropped 2 bases, with 8 bases sitting between them.

The table lists this clonotype with a few counts. The rearrangement uses TRBV7-2 and TRBJ2-2; tentative D call: TRBD1 (5 bases). The V end lost 1 base, the J end lost 4 bases, and 10 bases lay between the germline ends. This CDR3 region has 15 residues. Germline-derived CDR1 and CDR2 are SGHTA and FQGNSA. The CDR3 nucleotides are TGTGCCAGCAGCTTAGACAGGTTACGCACCGGGGAGCTGTTTTTT. Its translation is CASSLDRLRTGELFF.

This clonotype was seen a few times. V and J are TRBV10-3 and TRBJ1-2; 7 nucleotides agree with TRBD1. This CDR3 spans 15 amino acids. The germline V gene encodes CDR1 ENHRY and CDR2 SYGVKD. The ends lost 4 bases at V and 3 bases at J; junction bases unmatched: 8. The CDR3 here is CAISAGGGLDYGYTF. The CDR3 DNA is TGTGCCATCAGTGCAGGGGGAGGTCTTGACTATGGCTACACCTTC.

This clonotype was counted only a few times. The V and J genes are TRBV29-1 and TRBJ1-1; a weak D match, TRBD1 (5 bases). Germline CDR1 reads SQVTM; CDR2 reads ANQGSEA. This CDR3 has 14 amino acids. Between the trimmed V and J ends, which lost 5 bases and 6 bases, there was a span of 19 bases. As DNA, the CDR3 is TGCAGCGTTCCCGTGCAGGGTGGGTTGCCTGAAGCTTTCTTT. Protein sequence: CSVPVQGGLPEAFF.

The J gene is TRBJ2-7, the V gene TRBV18, with D perhaps given as TRBD1 or TRBD2 (5 bases each). CDR1 is KGHSH and CDR2 is LQKENI in the germline V gene. This CDR3 contains 15 residues. V lost 3 bases and J lost 0, with 12 bases in between. This chain's CDR3 is CASSPPGPSSYEQYF. The CDR3 nucleotides read TGTGCCAGCTCACCCCCGGGGCCGAGCTCCTACGAGCAGTACTTC.

The rearrangement uses TRBV7-9 and TRBJ1-1; no definite D call. V gave up 4 bases and J gave up 2 bases, with 8 bases separating them. CDR3 length: 13 amino acids. Germline V gene sequence: CDR1 SEHNR, CDR2 FQNEAQ (reference sequence). CDR3 region: CASSSSGNTEAFF. The DNA of the CDR3 is TGTGCCAGCAGCTCTTCGGGAAACACTGAAGCTTTCTTT. Variable domain in full (rest from reference TRBV7-9 and TRBJ1-1): DTGVSQNPRHKITKRGQNVTFRCDPISEHNRLYWYRQTLGQGPEFLTYFQNEAQLEKSRLLSDRFSAERPKGSFSTLEIQRTEQGDSAMYLCASSSSGNTEAFFGQGTRLTVV.

V is TRBV27 and J is TRBJ2-1; 9 nucleotides agree with TRBD2. Germline V gene data show CDR1 as MNHEY and CDR2 as SMNVEV (reference sequence). The CDR3 length is 16 residues. The trim removed 4 bases at V and 7 bases at J, leaving 11 bases unmatched. The CDR3: CASSSSRSGGWNEQFF. The CDR3 nucleotides are TGTGCCAGCAGTTCCTCAAGGAGCGGGGGGTGGAATGAGCAGTTCTTC.

The chain uses TRBV6-1 and TRBJ2-5; 13 nucleotides agree with TRBD2. With V trimmed by 7 bases and J by 2 bases, 4 bases remained unmatched. The CDR3 contains 15 residues. Germline V lookup: CDR1 MNHNS, CDR2 SASEGT. The CDR3 DNA sequence: TGTGCCAGCAAAGAACTAGCGGGGGGGCAAGAGACCCAGTACTTC. Its protein product is CASKELAGGQETQYF.

CDR3 sequence (DNA): TGTGCCAGCAGACGTCGCCGAGTGAGGGGAGAGACCCAGTACTTC. Translating it yields CASRRRRVRGETQYF. The gene calls are TRBV6-2 or TRBV6-3 and TRBJ2-5; D may correspond to TRBD1 or TRBD2 (5 bases each). This CDR3 is 15 amino acids long. The germline gives CDR1 MNHEY, CDR2 SVGEGT. V gave up 6 bases and J gave up 4 bases, with 18 bases separating them.

This chain links TRBV20-1 with TRBJ2-3; D is tentatively TRBD1 or TRBD2 (5 bases each). V was pared by 3 bases and J by 4 bases, with 17 bases between. This CDR3 has 15 amino acids. Germline V gives CDR1 DFQATT, CDR2 SNEGSKA (reference sequence). The CDR3 loop is CSASESRWGSDTQYF. CDR3 DNA sequence: TGCAGTGCTAGTGAATCTAGATGGGGGTCAGATACGCAGTATTTT.

This clonotype was counted only a few times. This chain connects TRBV6-2 or TRBV6-3 to TRBJ2-5, with 15 positions matching TRBD2. Germline values: CDR1 MNHEY, CDR2 SVGEGT. With V trimmed by 5 bases and J by 5 bases, 12 bases remained unmatched. CDR3 length equals 18 residues. CDR3 residues: CASSHAGLAGGWRETQYF. CDR3 in DNA: TGTGCCAGCAGTCACGCAGGACTAGCGGGAGGGTGGAGGGAGACCCAGTACTTC.

The CDR3 DNA reads as TGTGCCAGCAGCCCCCGGGCGGGGCTGAACACTGAAGCTTTCTTT. Translating gives CASSPRAGLNTEAFF. The chain carries TRBV12-3 or TRBV12-4 and TRBJ1-1; a weak D match, TRBD1 (5 bases). This CDR3 has 15 amino acids. Deletions cut 6 bases from V and 0 bases from J, with 14 bases between.

The V and J genes are TRBV20-1 and TRBJ1-2; 7 bases align to TRBD1. Looked up from germline, CDR1 is DFQATT and CDR2 is SNEGSKA (reference sequence). The CDR3 totals 15 residues. The J segment lost 0 bases and the V segment lost 2 bases, leaving 6 bases of the junction unmatched. The CDR3 DNA sequence: TGCAGTGCTAGATCGACCGGGACAGCTAACTATGGCTACACCTTC. Protein sequence: CSARSTGTANYGYTF.

This clonotype was counted between two and nine times. This chain connects TRBV20-1 to TRBJ2-5; D gene uncertain. Germline values: CDR1 DFQATT, CDR2 SNEGSKA (reference sequence). CDR3 length: 13 residues. V was shortened by 3 bases and J by 5 bases, with 13 bases between the two germline ends. The CDR3 protein is CSASSLFGETQYF. The CDR3 region has the DNA TGCAGTGCTAGTAGTCTCTTTGGGGAGACCCAGTACTTC.

The J gene is TRBJ2-2, the V gene TRBV27; 9 positions match TRBD1. The CDR3 contains 14 residues. V shed 8 bases, J shed 1 base, and the junction held 2 bases outside the gene matches. In germline, CDR1 is MNHEY, CDR2 SMNVEV (reference sequence). CDR3 protein: CASGQGRNTGELFF. In DNA, the CDR3 is TGTGCCAGCGGACAGGGGAGGAACACCGGGGAGCTGTTTTTT.